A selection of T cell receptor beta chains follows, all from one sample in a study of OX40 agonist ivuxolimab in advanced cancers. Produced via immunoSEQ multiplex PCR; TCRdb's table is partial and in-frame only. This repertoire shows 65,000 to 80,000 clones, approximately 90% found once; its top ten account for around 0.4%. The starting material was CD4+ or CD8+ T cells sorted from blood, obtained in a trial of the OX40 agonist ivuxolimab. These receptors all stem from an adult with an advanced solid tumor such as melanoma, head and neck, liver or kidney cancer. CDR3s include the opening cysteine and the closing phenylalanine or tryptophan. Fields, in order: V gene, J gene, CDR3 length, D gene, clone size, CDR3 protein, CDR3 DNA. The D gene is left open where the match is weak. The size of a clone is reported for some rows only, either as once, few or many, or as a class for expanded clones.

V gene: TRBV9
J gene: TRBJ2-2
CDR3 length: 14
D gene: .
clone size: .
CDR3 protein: CASRETLGSGELFF
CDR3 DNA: TGTGCCAGCAGAGAGACCCTGGGATCCGGGGAGCTGTTTTTT

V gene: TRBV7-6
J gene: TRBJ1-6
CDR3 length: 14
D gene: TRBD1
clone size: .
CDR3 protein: CASSSDRGNSPLHF
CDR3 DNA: TGTGCCAGCAGCTCGGACAGGGGTAATTCACCCCTCCACTTT

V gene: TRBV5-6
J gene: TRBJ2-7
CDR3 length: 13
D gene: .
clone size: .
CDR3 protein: CASSLGGPSEQYF
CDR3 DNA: TGTGCCAGCAGCTTGGGGGGCCCTTCCGAGCAGTACTTC

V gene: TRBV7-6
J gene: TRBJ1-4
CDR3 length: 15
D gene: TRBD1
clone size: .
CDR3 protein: CASSLFQGAGEKLFF
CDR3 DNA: TGTGCCAGCAGCTTATTTCAGGGGGCCGGTGAAAAACTGTTTTTT

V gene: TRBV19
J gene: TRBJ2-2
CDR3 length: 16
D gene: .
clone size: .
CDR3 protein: CASRSQGLVSTGELFF
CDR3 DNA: TGTGCCAGTAGATCACAAGGTTTAGTGAGCACCGGGGAGCTGTTTTTT

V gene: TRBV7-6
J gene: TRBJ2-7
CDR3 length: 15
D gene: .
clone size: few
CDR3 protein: CASSSGHGYSYEQYF
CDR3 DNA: TGTGCCAGCAGCTCTGGACACGGGTACTCCTACGAGCAGTACTTC

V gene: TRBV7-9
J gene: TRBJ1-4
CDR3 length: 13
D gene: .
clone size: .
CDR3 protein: CASSFGGREKLFF
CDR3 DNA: TGTGCCAGCAGCTTTGGAGGGAGGGAGAAACTGTTTTTT

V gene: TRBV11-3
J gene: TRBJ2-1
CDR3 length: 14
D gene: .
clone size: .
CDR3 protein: CASSSSERLNEQFF
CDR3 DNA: TGTGCCAGCAGCTCCTCGGAAAGGTTAAATGAGCAGTTCTTC

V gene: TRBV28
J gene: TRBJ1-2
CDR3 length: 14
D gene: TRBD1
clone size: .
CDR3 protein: CASRPGQTNYGYTF
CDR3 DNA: TGTGCCAGCAGACCGGGACAGACTAACTATGGCTACACCTTC

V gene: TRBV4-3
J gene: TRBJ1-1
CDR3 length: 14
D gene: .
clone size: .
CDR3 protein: CASSQDWANTEAFF
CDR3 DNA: TGCGCCAGCAGCCAAGATTGGGCGAACACTGAAGCTTTCTTT

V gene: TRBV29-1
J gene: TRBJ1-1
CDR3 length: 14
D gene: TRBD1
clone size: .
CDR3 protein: CSGRTTGRNTEAFF
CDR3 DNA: TGCAGCGGACGGACGACAGGGCGGAACACTGAAGCTTTCTTT

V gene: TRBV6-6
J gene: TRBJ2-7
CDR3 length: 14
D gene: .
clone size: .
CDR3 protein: CASSGGGATYEQYF
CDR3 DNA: TGTGCCAGCAGTGGAGGCGGAGCTACCTACGAGCAGTACTTC

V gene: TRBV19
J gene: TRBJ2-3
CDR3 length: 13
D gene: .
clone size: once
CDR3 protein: CASGEGPTDTQYF
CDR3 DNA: TGTGCCAGTGGTGAGGGCCCCACAGATACGCAGTATTTT

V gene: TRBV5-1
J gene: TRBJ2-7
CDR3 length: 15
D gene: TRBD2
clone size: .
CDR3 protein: CASSLSLAGNYEQYF
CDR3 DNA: TGCGCCAGCAGCTTGTCGCTAGCGGGGAACTACGAGCAGTACTTC

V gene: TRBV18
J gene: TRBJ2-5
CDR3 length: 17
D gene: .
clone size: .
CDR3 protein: CASSSARVGLGSETQYF
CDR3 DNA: TGTGCCAGCTCATCAGCTCGCGTAGGGTTGGGGTCAGAGACCCAGTACTTC

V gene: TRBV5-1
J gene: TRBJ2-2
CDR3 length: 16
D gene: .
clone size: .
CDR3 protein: CASSLARQTNTGELFF
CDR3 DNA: TGCGCCAGCAGCTTGGCCAGACAAACGAACACCGGGGAGCTGTTTTTT